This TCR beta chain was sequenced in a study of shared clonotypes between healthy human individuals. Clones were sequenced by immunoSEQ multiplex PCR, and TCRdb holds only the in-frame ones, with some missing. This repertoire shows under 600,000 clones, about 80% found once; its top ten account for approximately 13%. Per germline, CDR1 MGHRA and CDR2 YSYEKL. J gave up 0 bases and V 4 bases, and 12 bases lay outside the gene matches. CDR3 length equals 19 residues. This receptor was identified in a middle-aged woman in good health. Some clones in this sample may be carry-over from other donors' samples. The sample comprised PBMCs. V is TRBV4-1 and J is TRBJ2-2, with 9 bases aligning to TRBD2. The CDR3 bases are TGCGCCAGCAGCCCCGCCCGAGGACTAGCGCAAACGAACACCGGGGAGCTGTTTTTT. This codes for CASSPARGLAQTNTGELFF.